This is a list of T cell receptor beta chains from one sample in a study of OX40 agonist ivuxolimab in advanced cancers. Assay used: immunoSEQ multiplex PCR; TCRdb lists only in-frame clones, some missing. The sample shows roughly 36,000 clones, roughly 71% of them seen only once. The sequenced sample was CD4+ or CD8+ T cells sorted from blood, obtained in a trial of the OX40 agonist ivuxolimab. These receptors all stem from an adult with an advanced solid tumor such as melanoma, head and neck, liver or kidney cancer. Both conserved end residues are part of each CDR3. D genes are given only for firm matches. A row's size may be missing; if present it is once, few, many or a size class.

abundance | j_gene | v_gene | d_gene | len | CDR3aa | CDR3nt
NA | TRBJ2-2 | TRBV7-9 | TRBD2 | 19 | CASRLGWTSGGENTGELFF | TGTGCCAGCAGGCTCGGTTGGACTAGCGGGGGAGAGAACACCGGGGAGCTGTTTTTT
few | TRBJ1-2 | TRBV18 | NA | 13 | CASSPRPADGYTF | TGTGCCAGCTCACCACGGCCGGCGGATGGCTACACCTTC
NA | TRBJ1-1 | TRBV28 | NA | 9 | CARGQKAFF | TGTGCCAGAGGACAGAAAGCTTTCTTT
NA | TRBJ1-2 | TRBV2 | TRBD1 | 13 | CASSVQGVGGYTF | TGTGCCAGCAGTGTTCAGGGGGTCGGGGGCTACACCTTC
NA | TRBJ2-1 | TRBV25-1 | TRBD2 | 15 | CASSDSGASYNEQFF | TGTGCCAGCAGTGATAGCGGGGCCTCCTACAATGAGCAGTTCTTC
few | TRBJ1-5 | TRBV19 | NA | 14 | CASSITKGNQPQHF | TGTGCCAGTAGTATAACCAAGGGGAATCAGCCCCAGCATTTT
NA | TRBJ2-5 | TRBV5-6 | NA | 14 | CASSRDSFDETQYF | TGTGCCAGCAGCAGGGACTCCTTCGACGAGACCCAGTACTTC
NA | TRBJ1-6 | TRBV4-1 | NA | 17 | CASSQELIGQWISPLHF | TGCGCCAGCAGCCAAGAGCTTATAGGACAGTGGATTTCACCCCTCCACTTT
NA | TRBJ1-2 | TRBV29-1 | NA | 13 | CSVVGELLYGYTF | TGCAGCGTTGTCGGGGAGCTCCTCTATGGCTACACCTTC
NA | TRBJ2-3 | TRBV20-1 | NA | 10 | CSAYREDSYF | TGCAGTGCTTATAGGGAGGACAGTTATTTT
many | TRBJ1-6 | TRBV25-1 | NA | 13 | CASSDRGNSPLHF | TGTGCCAGCAGTGACAGGGGAAATTCACCCCTCCACTTT
NA | TRBJ2-5 | TRBV5-4 | NA | 13 | CASSLPSQETQYF | TGTGCCAGCAGCTTGCCTAGTCAAGAGACCCAGTACTTC
NA | TRBJ1-3 | TRBV2 | NA | 14 | CASKDSLSGNTIYF | TGTGCCAGCAAGGACAGCCTGAGTGGAAACACCATATATTTT
NA | TRBJ1-1 | TRBV25-1 | TRBD1 | 13 | CASTPGQGLRAFF | TGTGCCAGCACCCCCGGACAGGGGCTTAGGGCTTTCTTT
few | TRBJ1-4 | TRBV7-6 | TRBD1 | 12 | CASSQDREKLFF | TGTGCCAGCAGCCAGGACAGGGAAAAACTGTTTTTT
few | TRBJ2-1 | TRBV27 | NA | 17 | CASRVSGNRGLYNEQFF | TGTGCCAGCAGAGTTTCTGGCAACAGGGGACTCTACAATGAGCAGTTCTTC
few | TRBJ1-2 | TRBV27 | TRBD1 | 14 | CASSFGDRVAGYTF | TGTGCCAGCAGTTTCGGGGACAGGGTGGCTGGCTACACCTTC
few | TRBJ2-7 | TRBV2 | TRBD1 | 12 | CASSGQGAMGNF | TGTGCCAGCAGTGGACAGGGGGCTATGGGTAACTTC
NA | TRBJ2-3 | TRBV29-1 | NA | 13 | CSVEASRPDTQYF | TGCAGCGTTGAGGCCTCGAGGCCAGATACGCAGTATTTT
NA | TRBJ1-1 | TRBV5-1 | TRBD1 | 17 | CASSFDLGQGRDTEAFF | TGCGCCAGCAGCTTCGACCTGGGACAGGGCAGGGACACTGAAGCTTTCTTT
NA | TRBJ2-3 | TRBV12-5 | NA | 15 | CASGLVSAPTDTQYF | TGTGCTAGTGGTTTGGTATCAGCGCCCACAGATACGCAGTATTTT
NA | TRBJ2-2 | TRBV5-1 | NA | 15 | CASSPVLPNTGELFF | TGCGCCAGCAGCCCGGTGCTCCCGAACACCGGGGAGCTGTTTTTT
NA | TRBJ2-3 | TRBV18 | NA | 13 | CASSRTTGDTQYF | TGTGCCAGCTCACGGACGACGGGAGATACGCAGTATTTT
NA | TRBJ2-5 | TRBV18 | NA | 13 | CASSPGLGETQYF | TGTGCCAGCTCCCCTGGACTCGGAGAGACCCAGTACTTC
NA | TRBJ2-1 | TRBV5-1 | NA | 15 | CASSSTGTAYNEQFF | TGCGCCAGCAGCTCCACAGGGACCGCCTACAATGAGCAGTTCTTC
NA | TRBJ2-7 | TRBV6-6 | NA | 15 | CASSYGSRGAYEQYF | TGTGCCAGCAGTTACGGCTCCAGGGGGGCCTACGAGCAGTACTTC
few | TRBJ1-2 | TRBV20-1 | NA | 11 | CSGTGDYGYTF | TGCAGTGGAACGGGGGACTATGGCTACACCTTC
once | TRBJ2-6 | TRBV29-1 | NA | 17 | CSATIQGGDSGANVLTF | TGCAGCGCCACGATTCAGGGGGGGGACTCTGGGGCCAACGTCCTGACTTTC
NA | TRBJ2-6 | TRBV25-1 | NA | 14 | CASRLSSGANVLTF | TGTGCCAGCCGTCTGAGCTCTGGGGCCAACGTCCTGACTTTC
NA | TRBJ2-5 | TRBV5-1 | NA | 14 | CASSPGTPLETQYF | TGCGCCAGCAGCCCCGGGACACCATTAGAGACCCAGTACTTC
medium-sized | TRBJ1-2 | TRBV21-1 | NA | 14 | CASAGTGANYGYTF | TGTGCCAGCGCCGGCACAGGGGCCAACTATGGCTACACCTTC
NA | TRBJ2-5 | TRBV10-3 | TRBD1 | 15 | CAISEETGTRETQYF | TGTGCCATCAGTGAGGAGACAGGGACAAGAGAGACCCAGTACTTC
NA | TRBJ1-1 | TRBV2 | NA | 13 | CASSAELNTEAFF | TGTGCCAGCAGTGCGGAACTGAACACTGAAGCTTTCTTT
NA | TRBJ2-7 | TRBV29-1 | NA | 13 | CSVVGVKDGEQYF | TGCAGCGTTGTGGGGGTAAAGGACGGCGAGCAGTACTTC
medium-sized | TRBJ2-2 | TRBV9 | TRBD1 | 15 | CASSVETGGTGELFF | TGTGCCAGCAGCGTTGAGACAGGGGGAACCGGGGAGCTGTTTTTT
NA | TRBJ2-5 | TRBV7-8 | TRBD2 | 15 | CASSFGQPGGETQYF | TGTGCCAGCAGCTTTGGCCAACCGGGAGGGGAGACCCAGTACTTC
NA | TRBJ1-3 | TRBV30 | TRBD1 | 16 | CAWSWDRGPWENTIYF | TGTGCCTGGAGTTGGGACAGGGGACCTTGGGAAAACACCATATATTTT
NA | TRBJ1-2 | TRBV7-9 | NA | 14 | CASSPAPQGRGYTF | TGTGCCAGCAGCCCCGCTCCGCAGGGACGTGGCTACACCTTC
NA | TRBJ2-5 | TRBV7-9 | TRBD1 | 17 | CASRPPHRGRGQETQYF | TGTGCCAGCAGACCTCCCCACAGGGGGCGCGGTCAAGAGACCCAGTACTTC
NA | TRBJ1-4 | TRBV6-1 | NA | 13 | CASREISFEKLFF | TGTGCCAGCAGGGAGATTAGTTTTGAAAAACTGTTTTTT
few | TRBJ2-3 | TRBV27 | NA | 15 | CASSLGGSSTDTQYF | TGTGCCAGCAGTTTGGGCGGTTCTAGCACAGATACGCAGTATTTT
once | TRBJ2-7 | TRBV6-5 | NA | 15 | CASSYSGLPGYEQYF | TGTGCCAGCAGTTACTCGGGCCTCCCCGGCTACGAGCAGTACTTC
NA | TRBJ1-6 | TRBV6-1 | NA | 13 | CASSDAGSSPLHF | TGTGCCAGCAGTGATGCAGGGAGCTCACCCCTCCACTTT
NA | TRBJ2-5 | TRBV10-3 | NA | 12 | CAISEGSETQYF | TGTGCCATCAGTGAGGGGTCGGAGACCCAGTACTTC
NA | TRBJ1-1 | TRBV4-2 | NA | 16 | CASSQDIQRQNTEAFF | TGTGCCAGCAGCCAAGATATTCAACGACAGAACACTGAAGCTTTCTTT
NA | TRBJ2-5 | TRBV5-1 | TRBD2 | 15 | CASSLGASSGETQYF | TGCGCCAGCAGCTTGGGGGCTAGTAGCGGGGAGACCCAGTACTTC
NA | TRBJ2-2 | TRBV7-3 | NA | 12 | CASSFIIGELFF | TGTGCCAGCAGCTTTATTATAGGAGAGCTGTTTTTT
NA | TRBJ2-1 | TRBV21-1 | NA | 18 | CASSKSGPAFSSYNEQFF | TGTGCCAGCAGCAAAAGTGGGCCAGCGTTTAGCTCCTACAATGAGCAGTTCTTC
NA | TRBJ2-5 | TRBV6-5 | NA | 13 | CASSYSGAETQYF | TGTGCCAGCAGTTACTCAGGGGCTGAGACCCAGTACTTC
few | TRBJ1-1 | TRBV20-1 | NA | 11 | CSARLGTEAFF | TGCAGTGCTAGGCTGGGTACTGAAGCTTTCTTT
few | TRBJ1-5 | TRBV6-9 | NA | 16 | CASSYHGTNSNQPQHF | TGTGCCAGCAGTTATCATGGCACCAATAGCAATCAGCCCCAGCATTTT
NA | TRBJ2-7 | TRBV27 | NA | 13 | CASSLYLSYEQYF | TGTGCCAGCAGTTTATATCTCTCCTACGAGCAGTACTTC
once | TRBJ1-2 | TRBV25-1 | TRBD1 | 17 | CASSEYFHGQVDYGYTF | TGTGCCAGCAGTGAATATTTCCATGGACAGGTTGACTATGGCTACACCTTC